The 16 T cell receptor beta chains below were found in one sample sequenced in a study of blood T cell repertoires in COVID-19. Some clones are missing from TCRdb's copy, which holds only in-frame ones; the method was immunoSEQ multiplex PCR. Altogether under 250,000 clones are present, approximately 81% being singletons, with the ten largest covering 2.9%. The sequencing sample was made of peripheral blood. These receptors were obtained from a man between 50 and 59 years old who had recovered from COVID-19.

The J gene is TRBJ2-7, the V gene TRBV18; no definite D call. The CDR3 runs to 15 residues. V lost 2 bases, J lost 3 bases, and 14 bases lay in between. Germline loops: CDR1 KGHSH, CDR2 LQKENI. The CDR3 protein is CASSPERRIGYEQYF. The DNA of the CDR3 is TGTGCCAGCTCACCAGAGAGGCGGATCGGCTACGAGCAGTACTTC.

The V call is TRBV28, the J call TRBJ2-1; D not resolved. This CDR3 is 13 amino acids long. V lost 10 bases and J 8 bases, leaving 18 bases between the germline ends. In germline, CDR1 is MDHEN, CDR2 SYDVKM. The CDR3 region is CATCSKLRDEQFF. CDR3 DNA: TGTGCCACCTGTTCCAAGCTCCGGGATGAGCAGTTCTTC.

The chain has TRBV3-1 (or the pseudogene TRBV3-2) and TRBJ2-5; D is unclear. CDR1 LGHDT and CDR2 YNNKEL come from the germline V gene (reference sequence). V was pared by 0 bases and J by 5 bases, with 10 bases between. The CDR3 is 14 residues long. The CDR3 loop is CASSQEVAGETQYF. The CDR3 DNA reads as TGTGCCAGCAGCCAAGAGGTAGCTGGGGAGACCCAGTACTTC.

The CDR3 here is CASSQDREAFF. DNA for the CDR3: TGTGCCAGCAGTCAGGACAGGGAAGCTTTCTTT. The chain combines TRBV6-5 with TRBJ1-1; TRBD1 matches 7 bases. After removal of 5 bases from V and 8 bases from J, the junction contained 2 bases not matched to a gene. The CDR3 length is 11 residues. Germline CDR1 is MNHEY and CDR2 is SVGAGI.

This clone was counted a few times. CDR3 sequence: CASKGRGHTEAFF. Written as DNA, the CDR3 is TGTGCCAGTAAGGGCAGGGGGCACACTGAAGCTTTCTTT. The V gene is TRBV19, the J gene TRBJ1-1; TRBD1 aligns across 8 bases. The CDR3 is 13 amino acids. Germline values: CDR1 LNHDA, CDR2 SQIVND (reference sequence). V lost 7 bases and J lost 3; bases outside the gene matches: 4.

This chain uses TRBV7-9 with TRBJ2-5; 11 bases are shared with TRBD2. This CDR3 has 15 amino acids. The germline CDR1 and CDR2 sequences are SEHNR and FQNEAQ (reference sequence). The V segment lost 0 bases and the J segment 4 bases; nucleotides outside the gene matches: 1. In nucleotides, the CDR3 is TGTGCCAGCAGCTTAGCCGGGACTAGCGGAGAGACCCAGTACTTC. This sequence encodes CASSLAGTSGETQYF.

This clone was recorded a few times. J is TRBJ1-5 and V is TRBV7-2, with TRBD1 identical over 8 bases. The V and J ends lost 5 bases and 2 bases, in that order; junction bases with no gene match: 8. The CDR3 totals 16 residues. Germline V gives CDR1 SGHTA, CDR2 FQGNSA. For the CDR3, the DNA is TGTGCCAGCAGCCCCAGGACAGGGACCGGCAATCAGCCCCAGCATTTT. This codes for CASSPRTGTGNQPQHF. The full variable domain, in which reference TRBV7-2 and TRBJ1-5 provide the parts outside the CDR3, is GAGVSQSPSNKVTEKGKDVELRCDPISGHTALYWYRQSLGQGLEFLIYFQGNSAPDKSGLPSDRFSAERTGGSVSTLTIQRTQQEDSAVYLCASSPRTGTGNQPQHFGDGTRLSIL.

DNA of the CDR3: TGTGCCAGCAGTTCCCCGAGGGCCCCTAAGGCCGGGGAGCTGTTTTTT. Translation: CASSSPRAPKAGELFF. The chain joins TRBV27 to TRBJ2-2; TRBD2 might be the D (5 bases). Trimming left V 4 bases short and J 6 bases short, with 18 bases between. Germline assignment: CDR1 MNHEY and CDR2 SMNVEV (reference sequence). The CDR3 is 16 amino acids.

CDR3 nucleotide sequence: TGTGCCAGCAGTTTAACAGGGAGAAATGAAAAACTGTTTTTT. The encoded protein is CASSLTGRNEKLFF. This sequence joins TRBV28 and TRBJ1-4; tentatively, D is TRBD1 (6 bases). The CDR3 contains 14 residues. Deletions cut 2 bases from V and 5 bases from J, with 9 bases between. Germline CDR1 MDHEN, CDR2 SYDVKM.

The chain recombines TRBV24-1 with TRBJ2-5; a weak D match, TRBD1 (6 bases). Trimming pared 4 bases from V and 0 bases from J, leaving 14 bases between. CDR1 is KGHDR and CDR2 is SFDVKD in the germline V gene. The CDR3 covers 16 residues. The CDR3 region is CATSDPGDTYQETQYF. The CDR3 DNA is TGTGCCACCAGTGACCCCGGGGACACGTACCAAGAGACCCAGTACTTC.

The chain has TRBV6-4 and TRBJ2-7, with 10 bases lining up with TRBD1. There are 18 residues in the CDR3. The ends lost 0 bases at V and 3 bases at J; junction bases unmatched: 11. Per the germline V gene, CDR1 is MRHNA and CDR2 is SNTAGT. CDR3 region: CASSDSRARDRGNYEQYF. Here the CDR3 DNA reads TGTGCCAGCAGTGACTCGAGGGCCCGGGACAGGGGAAACTACGAGCAGTACTTC.

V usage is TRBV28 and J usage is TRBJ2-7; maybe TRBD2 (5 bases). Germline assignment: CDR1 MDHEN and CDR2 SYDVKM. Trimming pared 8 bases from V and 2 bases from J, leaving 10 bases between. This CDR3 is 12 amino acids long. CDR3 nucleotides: TGTGCCAGCGAGTCGAGGGCCTACGAGCAGTACTTC. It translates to CASESRAYEQYF.

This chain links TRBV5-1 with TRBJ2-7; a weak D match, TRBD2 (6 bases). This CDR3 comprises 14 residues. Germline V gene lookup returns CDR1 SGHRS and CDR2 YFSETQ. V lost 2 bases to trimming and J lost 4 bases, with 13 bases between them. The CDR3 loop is CASSFGGIRYEQYF. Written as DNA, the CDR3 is TGCGCCAGCAGCTTTGGCGGGATTCGATACGAGCAGTACTTC.

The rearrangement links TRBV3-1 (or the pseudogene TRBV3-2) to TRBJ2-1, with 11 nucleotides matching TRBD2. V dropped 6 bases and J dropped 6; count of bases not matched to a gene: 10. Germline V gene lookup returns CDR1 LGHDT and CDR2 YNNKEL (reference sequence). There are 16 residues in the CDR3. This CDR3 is CASSTTGTSGFNEQFF. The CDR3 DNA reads TGTGCCAGCAGTACGACCGGGACTAGCGGATTCAATGAGCAGTTCTTC.

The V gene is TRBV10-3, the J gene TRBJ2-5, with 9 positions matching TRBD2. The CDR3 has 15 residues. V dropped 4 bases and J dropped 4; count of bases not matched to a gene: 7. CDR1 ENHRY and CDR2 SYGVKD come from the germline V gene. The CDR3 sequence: CAISAGSGSIETQYF. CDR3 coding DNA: TGTGCCATCAGTGCGGGTAGCGGGAGTATAGAGACCCAGTACTTC.

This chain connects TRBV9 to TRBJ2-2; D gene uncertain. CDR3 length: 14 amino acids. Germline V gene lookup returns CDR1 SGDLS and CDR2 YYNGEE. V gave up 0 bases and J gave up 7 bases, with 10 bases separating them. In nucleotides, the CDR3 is TGTGCCAGCAGCGTAGCAATGTCGGGCGGGGAGCTGTTTTTT. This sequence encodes CASSVAMSGGELFF.